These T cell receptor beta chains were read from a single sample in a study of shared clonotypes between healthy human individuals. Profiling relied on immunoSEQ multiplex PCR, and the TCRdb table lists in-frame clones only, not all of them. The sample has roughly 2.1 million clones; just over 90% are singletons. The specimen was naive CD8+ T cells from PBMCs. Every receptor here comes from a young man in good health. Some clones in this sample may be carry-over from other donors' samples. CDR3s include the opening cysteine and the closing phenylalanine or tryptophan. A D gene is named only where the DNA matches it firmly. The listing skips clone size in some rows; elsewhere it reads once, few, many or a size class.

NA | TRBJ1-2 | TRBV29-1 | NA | CSGAENQYYGYTF | TGCAGCGGCGCCGAAAATCAGTACTATGGCTACACCTTC
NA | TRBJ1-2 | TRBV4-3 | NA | CASSQDSGNLYGYTF | TGCGCCAGCAGCCAAGATTCAGGGAACCTCTATGGCTACACCTTC
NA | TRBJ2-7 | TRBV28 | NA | CASSLPREVLYEQYF | TGTGCCAGCAGTTTGCCCCGAGAAGTTCTCTACGAGCAGTACTTC
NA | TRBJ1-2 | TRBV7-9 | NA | CASSLGGPFYGYTF | TGTGCCAGCAGCTTAGGGGGACCGTTCTATGGCTACACCTTC
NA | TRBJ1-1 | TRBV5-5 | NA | CASSFWEDTEAFF | TGTGCCAGCAGCTTTTGGGAGGACACTGAAGCTTTCTTT
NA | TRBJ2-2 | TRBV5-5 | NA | CASSPSGRAGSTGELFF | TGTGCCAGCAGCCCTTCTGGTCGGGCAGGATCTACCGGGGAGCTGTTTTTT
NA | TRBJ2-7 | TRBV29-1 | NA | CSVEKSPYEQYF | TGCAGCGTTGAGAAGAGTCCCTACGAGCAGTACTTC
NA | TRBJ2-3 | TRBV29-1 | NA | CSVVVWAESTDTQYF | TGCAGCGTTGTTGTTTGGGCGGAGAGCACAGATACGCAGTATTTT
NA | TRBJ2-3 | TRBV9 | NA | CASSAGLTSTDTQYF | TGTGCCAGCAGCGCCGGACTCACGAGCACAGATACGCAGTATTTT
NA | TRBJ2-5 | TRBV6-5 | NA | CASSPGETQYF | TGTGCCAGCAGCCCGGGGGAGACCCAGTACTTC
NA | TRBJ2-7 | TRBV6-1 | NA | CASSVRQDYEQYF | TGTGCCAGCAGTGTACGACAGGACTACGAGCAGTACTTC
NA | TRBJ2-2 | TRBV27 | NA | CASSFGLSGELFF | TGTGCCAGCAGTTTCGGGTTATCCGGGGAGCTGTTTTTT
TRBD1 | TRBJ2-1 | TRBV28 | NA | CASSMGTGYNEQFF | TGTGCCAGCAGCATGGGGACAGGATACAATGAGCAGTTCTTC
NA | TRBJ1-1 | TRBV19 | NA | CASIVTAYGTEAFF | TGTGCCAGTATAGTTACGGCCTACGGCACTGAAGCTTTCTTT
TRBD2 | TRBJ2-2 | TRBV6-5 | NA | CASSSTSGSAWELFF | TGTGCCAGCAGTTCCACTAGCGGGAGTGCCTGGGAGCTGTTTTTT
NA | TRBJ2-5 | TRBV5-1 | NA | CASSWRGAGQETQYF | TGCGCCAGCAGCTGGCGTGGGGCGGGGCAAGAGACCCAGTACTTC
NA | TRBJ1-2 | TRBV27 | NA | CASSLKRFFVRMGLRLYGYTF | TGTGCCAGCAGTTTAAAAAGATTTTTCGTGAGGATGGGGCTGCGCTTATATGGCTACACCTTC
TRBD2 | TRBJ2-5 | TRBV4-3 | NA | CASSQVWGSGKETQYF | TGCGCCAGCAGCCAAGTGTGGGGTAGCGGGAAAGAGACCCAGTACTTC
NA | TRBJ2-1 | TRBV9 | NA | CASSADWALNNEQFF | TGTGCCAGCAGCGCTGATTGGGCCTTAAACAATGAGCAGTTCTTC
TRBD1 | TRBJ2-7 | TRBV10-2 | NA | CASKPPGQGTYEQYF | TGCGCCAGCAAGCCCCCGGGACAGGGAACCTACGAGCAGTACTTC
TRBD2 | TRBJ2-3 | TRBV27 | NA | CASSLVLAGGADTQYF | TGTGCCAGCAGTTTAGTTCTGGCGGGAGGGGCAGATACGCAGTATTTT
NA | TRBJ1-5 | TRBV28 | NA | CASRGTIGNQPQHF | TGTGCCAGCAGGGGGACAATCGGCAATCAGCCCCAGCATTTT
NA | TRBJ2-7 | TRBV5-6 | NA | CASSFGAYEQYF | TGTGCCAGCAGCTTCGGAGCCTACGAGCAGTACTTC
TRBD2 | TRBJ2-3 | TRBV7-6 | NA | CASSPRTASGRVVDTQYF | TGTGCCAGCAGCCCACGTACAGCGAGCGGGAGGGTTGTAGATACGCAGTATTTT
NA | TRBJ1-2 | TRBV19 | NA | CASSTRAGGSYGYTF | TGTGCCAGTAGTACCCGGGCCGGGGGTTCCTATGGCTACACCTTC
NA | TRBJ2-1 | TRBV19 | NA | CASSVGDNEQFF | TGTGCCAGTAGTGTGGGCGACAATGAGCAGTTCTTC
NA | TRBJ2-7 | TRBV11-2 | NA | CASSPGLLSSYEQYF | TGTGCCAGCAGCCCGGGGCTGCTAAGCTCCTACGAGCAGTACTTC
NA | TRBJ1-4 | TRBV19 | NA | CASSIVGFAEKLFF | TGTGCCAGTAGTATTGTGGGGTTCGCGGAAAAACTGTTTTTT
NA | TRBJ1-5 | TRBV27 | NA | CASTPGGGNQPQHF | TGTGCCAGCACCCCCGGGGGCGGTAATCAGCCCCAGCATTTT
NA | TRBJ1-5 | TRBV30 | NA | CAWSVYGDQPQHF | TGTGCCTGGAGTGTATACGGCGATCAGCCCCAGCATTTT
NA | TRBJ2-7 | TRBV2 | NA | CASPPGRGPREEQYF | TGTGCCAGCCCCCCTGGGCGGGGGCCCCGTGAGGAGCAGTACTTC
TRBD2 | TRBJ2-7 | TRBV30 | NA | CAWRASGIYEQYF | TGTGCCTGGAGGGCCAGCGGGATCTACGAGCAGTACTTC
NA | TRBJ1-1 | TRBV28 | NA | CASSLYRDTEAFF | TGTGCCAGCAGTTTGTACAGAGACACTGAAGCTTTCTTT
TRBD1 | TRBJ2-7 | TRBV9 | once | CASSGQRDRAPYEQYF | TGTGCCAGCAGCGGACAACGGGACAGGGCGCCCTACGAGCAGTACTTC
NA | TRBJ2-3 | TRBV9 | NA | CASSVADVGTDTQYF | TGTGCCAGCAGCGTAGCGGACGTCGGCACAGATACGCAGTATTTT
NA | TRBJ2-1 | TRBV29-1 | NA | CSVVMRGRYNEQFF | TGCAGCGTTGTTATGAGGGGACGATACAATGAGCAGTTCTTC
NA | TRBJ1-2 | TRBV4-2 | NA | CASSQGVLRQPGDGYTF | TGTGCCAGCAGCCAAGGGGTACTTAGGCAGCCAGGGGATGGCTACACCTTC
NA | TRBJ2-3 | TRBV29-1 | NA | CSVKNRGGKTDTQYF | TGCAGCGTAAAAAACAGGGGAGGAAAAACAGATACGCAGTATTTT
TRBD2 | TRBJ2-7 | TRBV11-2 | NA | CASSFAGGPYEQYF | TGTGCCAGCAGCTTCGCGGGAGGGCCCTACGAGCAGTACTTC
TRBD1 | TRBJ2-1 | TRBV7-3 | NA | CASSLRGQSDEQFF | TGTGCCAGCAGCTTAAGGGGACAGAGCGATGAGCAGTTCTTC
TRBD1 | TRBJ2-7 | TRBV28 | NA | CASSYRGYTNEQYF | TGTGCCAGCAGTTACAGGGGATACACTAATGAGCAGTACTTC
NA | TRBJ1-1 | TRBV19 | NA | CASSIRVYTEAFF | TGTGCCAGTAGTATCCGCGTCTACACTGAAGCTTTCTTT
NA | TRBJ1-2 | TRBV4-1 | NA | CASSQDPPVTGNYGYTF | TGCGCCAGCAGCCAAGATCCGCCGGTTACGGGAAACTATGGCTACACCTTC
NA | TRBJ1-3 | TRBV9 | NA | CASSVGQGASSGNTIYF | TGTGCCAGCAGCGTGGGGCAAGGGGCTTCCTCTGGAAACACCATATATTTT
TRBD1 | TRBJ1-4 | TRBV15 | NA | CATSREQGWDEKLFF | TGTGCCACCAGCAGAGAACAGGGGTGGGATGAAAAACTGTTTTTT
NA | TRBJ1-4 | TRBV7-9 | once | CASSPTGFGAATNEKLFF | TGTGCCAGCAGCCCAACCGGCTTCGGCGCGGCAACTAATGAAAAACTGTTTTTT
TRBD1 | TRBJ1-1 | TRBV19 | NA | CASSARTGNLLNTEAFF | TGTGCCAGTAGTGCCAGGACAGGCAACCTACTGAACACTGAAGCTTTCTTT
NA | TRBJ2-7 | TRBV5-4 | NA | CASSLDGYEQYF | TGTGCCAGCAGCCTGGACGGCTACGAGCAGTACTTC
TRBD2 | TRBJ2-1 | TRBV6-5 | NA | CASSLLGTSGNEQFF | TGTGCCAGCAGCCTTCTAGGGACTAGCGGGAATGAGCAGTTCTTC
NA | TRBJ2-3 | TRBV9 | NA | CASSVASTDTQYF | TGTGCCAGCAGCGTTGCTAGCACAGATACGCAGTATTTT
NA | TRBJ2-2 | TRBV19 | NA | CASSYRENTGELFF | TGTGCCAGTAGTTACAGGGAGAACACCGGGGAGCTGTTTTTT
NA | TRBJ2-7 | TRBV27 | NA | CASSLSREATGLESYEQYF | TGTGCCAGCAGTTTATCCCGAGAAGCTACAGGATTAGAGTCCTACGAGCAGTACTTC
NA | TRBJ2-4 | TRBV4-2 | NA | CASSHRRTDVAKNIQYF | TGTGCCAGCAGCCACCGCAGGACGGATGTAGCCAAAAACATTCAGTACTTC
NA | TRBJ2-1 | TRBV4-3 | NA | CASSPGAWDARLEQFF | TGCGCCAGCAGCCCCGGCGCCTGGGACGCCCGTCTCGAGCAGTTCTTC